This T cell receptor beta chain was found in a study of blood T cell repertoires in COVID-19. Study-wide context: Collection of acute and convalescent COVID-19 samples took place in the United States, Italy and Spain. Nucleic acid was either cDNA or gDNA, and it came from T cells, B-cell-depleted T cells, or PBMCs.

Clones were sequenced by immunoSEQ multiplex PCR, and TCRdb holds only the in-frame ones, with some missing. The data contain around 160,000 clones, 81% of them singletons. With V trimmed by 2 bases and J by 5 bases, 3 bases remained unmatched. Germline lookup yields CDR1 LNHDA and CDR2 SQIVND (reference sequence). This CDR3 comprises 14 residues. The source material was peripheral blood. The sequence was collected from a man aged 60 to 69 with active or convalescent COVID-19. The V gene is TRBV19, the J gene TRBJ1-5; 7 positions agree with TRBD1. The CDR3, as DNA: TGTGCCAGTAGTATAACAGGGGATGATCAGCCCCAGCATTTT. Protein sequence: CASSITGDDQPQHF. Based on the CDR3 plus reference TRBV19 and TRBJ1-5, the full variable domain is DGGITQSPKYLFRKEGQNVTLSCEQNLNHDAMYWYRQDPGQGLRLIYYSQIVNDFQKGDIAEGYSVSREKKESFPLTVTSAQKNPTAFYLCASSITGDDQPQHFGDGTRLSIL.